This T cell receptor (beta chain) was identified during a study of OX40 agonist ivuxolimab in advanced cancers. Whole-study findings and limits: More expanded clones were seen, on average, in CD8+ T cells than in CD4+.

Of note for this clone: Its antigen is unknown.

Blood was sampled at baseline, cycle 4 day 1, and cycle 7 day 1. The CDR3 has 13 amino acids. Germline CDR1 reads SGHAT; CDR2 reads FQNNGV. V was shortened by 2 bases and J by 0 bases, with 5 bases between the two germline ends. Method: immunoSEQ multiplex PCR; TCRdb's copy keeps in-frame clones and lacks some. The sample carries about 85,000 clones, about 86% recorded once. The gene calls are TRBV11-2 and TRBJ2-7; D call uncertain. The source was CD4+ or CD8+ T cells sorted from blood, collected in a trial of the OX40 agonist ivuxolimab. The TCR originated in an adult with an advanced solid tumor such as melanoma, head and neck, liver or kidney cancer. The DNA for the CDR3 is TGTGCCAGCAGCTTACTGTACTCCTACGAGCAGTACTTC. Translation: CASSLLYSYEQYF. The entire variable domain, with the rest obtained from reference TRBV11-2 and TRBJ2-7, is as follows: EAGVAQSPRYKIIEKRQSVAFWCNPISGHATLYWYQQILGQGPKLLIQFQNNGVVDDSQLPKDRFSAERLKGVDSTLKIQPAKLEDSAVYLCASSLLYSYEQYFGPGTRLTVT.